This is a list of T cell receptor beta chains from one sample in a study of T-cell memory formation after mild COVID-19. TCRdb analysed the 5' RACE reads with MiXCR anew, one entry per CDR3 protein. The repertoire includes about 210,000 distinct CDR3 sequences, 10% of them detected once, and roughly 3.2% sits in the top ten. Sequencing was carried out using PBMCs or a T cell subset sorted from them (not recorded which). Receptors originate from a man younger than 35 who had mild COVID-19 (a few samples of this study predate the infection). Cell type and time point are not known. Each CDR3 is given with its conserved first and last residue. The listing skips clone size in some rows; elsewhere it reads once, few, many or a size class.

CASSTIIIRSPLHF	TRBV7-2	many
CSALTPHRTLEAFF	TRBV20-1	.
CASRRTRNQETQYF	TRBV6-6	.
CASSWYPGTGQETQYF	TRBV5-1	.
CASSETDGADTQYF	TRBV11-3	few
CASSNGLAVNEQFF	TRBV5-1	.
CAIRTGTGGTGELFF	TRBV10-3	few
CASTHSQPSTDTQYF	TRBV6-5	.
CASSLRGVGFGEKLFF	TRBV5-1	.
CASSPRPDSLSGNTIYF	TRBV18	.
CASSLAERTEAFF	TRBV7-9	many
CASSSGQGRRGLYEQFF	TRBV5-1	many
CASSLEQHNEQFF	TRBV11-3	few
CASSQIRRQETQYF	TRBV14	.
CSARESNTQYF	TRBV20-1	.
CASSLETGGHLHF	TRBV27	many
CSARGSGGKETQYF	TRBV20-1	.
CASSLADREGETQYF	TRBV5-1	many
CSARDLSGRTSGKETLYF	TRBV20-1	.
CASSLGGGRQFF	TRBV7-3	.
CASSLGIGGGPRWNEQFF	TRBV12-3/TRBV12-4	.
CASSLASDTQYF	TRBV7-2	many
CASSLQGHNQPQHF	TRBV12-3/TRBV12-4	few
CASSQTPQGSNEKLFF	TRBV4-1	few
CASSQAGSSAYEQYF	TRBV4-1	few
CASSPSQGDEQFF	TRBV7-8	.
CASLSAGDTQYF	TRBV10-2	few
CASSLRTGRDYGYTF	TRBV7-2	few
CSARRSQREGYSPLHF	TRBV20-1	.
CASSQGLFDTQYF	TRBV3-1	.
CASSLGTALQETQYF	TRBV5-1	few
CASSMRGGLYNEQFF	TRBV19	.
CAWSTGREQFF	TRBV30	.
CASSGPSGGRQETQYF	TRBV4-1	few
CASSQDLHREAFF	TRBV4-2	.
CASGLSDRGYQPQHF	TRBV28	few
CASSWRTGGIQETQYF	TRBV5-1	few
CASSYSRGDPLHIYF	TRBV6-5	.
CASSYLQGSHTIYF	TRBV7-9	few
CASSLGVTGNTIYF	TRBV7-6	few